This TCR beta chain was retrieved from a study of tumor and adjacent non-tumor tissue in lung cancer. Across the study: Aged about 31 to 85 years, patients included nine to eleven men and about five women with stage I to III disease. Study conclusions and caveats: Compared with tumor, normal lung showed significantly lower TCR diversity.

TCRbeta libraries were built with three rounds of nested PCR, modified from ARM-PCR. TCRdb reanalysed the multiplex PCR reads using MiXCR and keeps one entry per CDR3 protein. The profile covers roughly 220,000 distinct CDR3 sequences, with 71% appearing a single time and almost 25% taken by the ten largest. Germline lookup yields CDR1 SGHAT and CDR2 FQNNGV. This CDR3 has 17 residues. The V segment lost 0 bases and the J segment 12 bases; nucleotides outside the gene matches: 10. No cell sorting was done before RNA was extracted from the tissue. In the case of this clonotype: The antigen is unknown.

The clonotype was recovered from a man in his 60s with non-small cell lung cancer. The rearrangement links TRBV11-2 to TRBJ2-1; 14 nucleotides agree with TRBD2. Sequencing was done on a sample of lung tumor tissue. Written as DNA, the CDR3 is TGTGCCAGCAGCTTAGATCCGGGACTAGCGGGAGTGTGGGGGCAGTTCTTC. Translating it yields CASSLDPGLAGVWGQFF. The full variable domain, rest sourced from reference TRBV11-2 and TRBJ2-1, is EAGVAQSPRYKIIEKRQSVAFWCNPISGHATLYWYQQILGQGPKLLIQFQNNGVVDDSQLPKDRFSAERLKGVDSTLKIQPAKLEDSAVYLCASSLDPGLAGVWGQFFGPGTRLTVL.